The entry below gives a single TCR beta chain sequence along with its context. Its antigen is not known. With 60 Vbeta and 13 Jbeta primers, the PCR was carried out. Here immunoSEQ multiplex PCR was the method, and the copy in TCRdb shows in-frame clones only, minus some. The sample has 120,000 or so clones, 70% to 80% seen once. This CDR3 comprises 16 residues. CDR1 MGHDK and CDR2 SYGVNS come from the germline V gene. These data belong to a study of cytomegalovirus exposure and HLA in healthy donors. Study results and caveats: Researchers catalogued 164 TCR beta chains as cytomegalovirus-associated.

This clonotype was sampled from a man in his fifties or sixties in good health and CMV-seropositive. The sample consisted of PBMCs. The chain uses TRBV25-1 and TRBJ2-5; 10 bases line up with TRBD1. The J call may be wrong; the DNA end is better matched by TRBJ2-7. The CDR3 reads CASSGRGQGSYYEQYF. DNA of the CDR3: TGTGCCAGCAGTGGCCGGGGACAGGGGTCTTACTACGAGCAGTACTTC.